This TCR beta chain comes out of a study of blood T cell repertoires in COVID-19. Study in general: Nucleic acid was either cDNA or gDNA, and it came from T cells, B-cell-depleted T cells, or PBMCs.

Repertoires were generated with immunoSEQ multiplex PCR, while TCRdb's copy carries only in-frame clones and drops some. Of about 220,000 clones listed, about 88% are singletons. CDR3 length: 15 amino acids. CDR1 is LGHNA, CDR2 YSLEER, per germline. V was cut by 0 bases and J by 6 bases, with 14 bases left in between. Enrolled through a virtual design, the participants were between about 18 and 100 years of age and came from about two dozen US areas. Participant reports of clinical history set cohort assignment. The study counted Cohort 3 donors as recovered given two negative PCRs, clearance, or symptom resolution.

The receptor was derived from a young woman who had recovered from COVID-19. The genes are TRBV4-3 and TRBJ1-2; the D gene is possibly TRBD1 (6 bases). Sequencing input: PBMCs or T cells enriched from blood (not recorded which). The CDR3: CASSQDSGEGDGYTF. In DNA, the CDR3 is TGCGCCAGCAGCCAAGATTCCGGAGAGGGGGATGGCTACACCTTC.